Below, one T cell receptor beta chain is given with its context. Its specificity is unknown. Time point defined: patch test 3, about 24 weeks after DPC sensitization. The treatment was: therapeutic diphenylcyclopropenone sensitization with weekly scalp DPC. In every case, blood was obtained before the patch test was applied. Every donor had alopecia and was 18 to 70 years old; all were suitable for DPC. These data belong to a study of human T cells and chemical hapten exposure. Findings of the study overall: Expanded TCRs produced significantly more large CDR3 similarity clusters than controls did.

For the library, individual cDNA molecules each received unique molecular identifiers. TCRdb processed the RACE reads anew with MiXCR; each CDR3 protein has one entry. Of fewer than 55,000 distinct CDR3 sequences in the sample, approximately 9.9% were seen once. Germline lookup yields CDR1 MGHRA and CDR2 YSYEKL. V lost 4 bases and J 2 bases, leaving 3 bases between the germline ends. This CDR3 is built from 13 residues. The clonotype was recovered from a woman in her forties with alopecia areata. Some clones in this sample may be carry-over from other donors' samples. The sequenced sample was whole blood, obtained in connection with sensitization to the hapten diphenylcyclopropenone (DPC). The chain recombines TRBV4-1 with TRBJ2-6; D call uncertain. The DNA of the CDR3 is TGCGCCAGCAGCCCCCCTGGGGCCAACGTCCTGACTTTC. This codes for CASSPPGANVLTF.